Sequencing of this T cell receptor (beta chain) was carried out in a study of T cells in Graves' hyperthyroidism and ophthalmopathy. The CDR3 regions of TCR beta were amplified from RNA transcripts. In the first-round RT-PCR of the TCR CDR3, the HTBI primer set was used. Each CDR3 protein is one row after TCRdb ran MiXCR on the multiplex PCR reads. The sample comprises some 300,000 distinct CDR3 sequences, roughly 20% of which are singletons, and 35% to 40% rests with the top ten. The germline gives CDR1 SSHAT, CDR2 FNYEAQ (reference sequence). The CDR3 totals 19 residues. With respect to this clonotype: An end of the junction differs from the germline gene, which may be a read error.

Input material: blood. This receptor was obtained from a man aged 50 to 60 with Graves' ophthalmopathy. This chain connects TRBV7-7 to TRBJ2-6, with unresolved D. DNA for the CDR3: TGTGCTAGCAGCTTAGAAAGTTTGGGCAGACCCTCTGGGGCCAACGTCCTGACTTTC. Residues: CASSLESLGRPSGANVLTF. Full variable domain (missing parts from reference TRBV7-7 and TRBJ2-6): GAGVSQSPRYKVTKRGQDVTLRCDPISSHATLYWYQQALGQGPEFLTYFNYEAQPDKSGLPSDRFSAERPEGSISTLTIQRTEQRDSAMYRCASSLESLGRPSGANVLTFGAGSRLTVL.